What follows are 16 T cell receptor beta chains derived from one specimen sequenced in a study of ipilimumab plus nivolumab after autologous stem cell transplantation. Clones were sequenced by immunoSEQ multiplex PCR, and TCRdb holds only the in-frame ones, with some missing. Here the sample spans around 15,000 clones, around 80% being singletons. Sequencing used PBMCs, obtained in a trial of ipilimumab plus nivolumab as post-transplant consolidation. The receptors were sampled from a male donor with diffuse large B-cell lymphoma.

This clone was seen a few times. The rearrangement uses TRBV6-1 and TRBJ1-5; no clear D gene. Germline CDR1 and CDR2: MNHNS and SASEGT. V was shortened by 2 bases and J by 1 base, with 3 bases between the two germline ends. The CDR3 spans 13 residues. DNA of the CDR3: TGTGCCAGCAGTGAACGGAGCAATCAGCCCCAGCATTTT. This translates into CASSERSNQPQHF.

The rearrangement uses TRBV7-2 and TRBJ1-2; maybe TRBD1 (5 bases). Deletions cut 6 bases from V and 0 bases from J, with 8 bases between. The CDR3 sequence is 13 residues long. Germline assignment: CDR1 SGHTA and CDR2 FQGNSA. The CDR3 DNA follows: TGTGCCAGCAGACGGGACCCTAACTATGGCTACACCTTC. Its translation: CASRRDPNYGYTF.

V usage is TRBV5-4 and J usage is TRBJ2-3, with 7 positions matching TRBD1. V trimming: 3 bases; J trimming: 2 bases; junction bases outside the gene matches: 9. Germline-derived CDR1 and CDR2 are SGHNT and YYREEE (reference sequence). This CDR3 spans 16 amino acids. The CDR3 DNA sequence: TGTGCCAGCAGCTCGTCTCCCGGGACAGACACAGATACGCAGTATTTT. Translation gives CASSSSPGTDTDTQYF.

The gene calls are TRBV7-3 and TRBJ1-1; D remains unclear. Between the trimmed V and J ends, which lost 5 bases and 5 bases, there was a span of 12 bases. Germline CDR1 and CDR2: SGHTA and FQGTGA. CDR3 length equals 13 residues. This CDR3 reads CASSARPGTEAFF. CDR3 in DNA: TGTGCCAGCAGCGCGCGCCCGGGGACTGAAGCTTTCTTT.

The chain joins TRBV30 to TRBJ2-2, with a tentative D call TRBD2 (5 bases). The CDR3 spans 15 residues. Trimming left V 3 bases short and J 1 base short, with 12 bases between. Per the germline V gene, CDR1 is GTSNPN and CDR2 is SVGIG (reference sequence). CDR3 residues: CAWRSEGENTGELFF. For the CDR3, the DNA is TGTGCCTGGAGATCAGAGGGCGAGAACACCGGGGAGCTGTTTTTT.

The rearrangement uses TRBV9 and TRBJ1-3; possible D gene TRBD1, 5 bases. Germline CDR1 is SGDLS and CDR2 is YYNGEE. CDR3 length equals 15 residues. V gave up 6 bases and J gave up 4 bases, with 17 bases separating them. CDR3 region: CASNLGGASGNTIYF. The CDR3 DNA reads TGTGCCAGCAACCTGGGAGGGGCGTCCGGAAACACCATATATTTT.

The V call is TRBV10-3, the J call TRBJ2-5; 7 bases agree with TRBD1. The CDR3 extends over 14 amino acids. The germline CDR1 and CDR2 sequences are ENHRY and SYGVKD. J was trimmed by 5 bases and V by 3 bases; bases with no gene match: 6. This CDR3 reads CAISEGGGGETQYF. CDR3 DNA: TGTGCCATCAGTGAAGGGGGCGGTGGGGAGACCCAGTACTTC.

The chain joins TRBV4-3 to TRBJ2-3; D remains unclear. Deletions cut 0 bases from V and 1 base from J, with 8 bases between. Germline V CDR1 and CDR2: LGHNA, YSLEER. The CDR3 has 15 amino acids. CDR3 sequence: CASSQDHDGTDTQYF. The CDR3 coding sequence is TGCGCCAGCAGCCAAGATCATGATGGCACAGATACGCAGTATTTT.

This clone is categorized as medium-sized. The CDR3 region is CASSPIPITGELFF. For the CDR3, the DNA is TGTGCCAGCAGTCCCATACCCATTACCGGGGAGCTGTTTTTT. This chain connects TRBV27 to TRBJ2-2, with D unclear. The CDR3 is made up of 14 amino acids. V gave up 5 bases and J gave up 5 bases, with 12 bases separating them. Germline CDR1 MNHEY, CDR2 SMNVEV (reference sequence).

The chain carries TRBV4-2 and TRBJ2-3; D not resolved. This CDR3 is built from 15 residues. Trimming stripped 0 bases from V and 3 bases from J, with 10 bases between. Germline-derived CDR1 and CDR2 are LGHNA and YNFKEQ. The CDR3 here is CASSQEESGTDTQYF. The CDR3 DNA reads as TGTGCCAGCAGCCAAGAGGAGAGTGGGACAGATACGCAGTATTTT.

The rearrangement joins TRBV7-6 to TRBJ1-1; possibly TRBD1 for D (5 bases). CDR1 SGHVS and CDR2 FNYEAQ come from the germline V gene. There are 13 residues in the CDR3. Deletions cut 0 bases from V and 8 bases from J, with 10 bases between. CDR3 coding DNA: TGTGCCAGCAGCTTAGCCTACAGGACCGAAGCTTTCTTT. This gives the protein CASSLAYRTEAFF. The whole variable domain, remainder taken from reference TRBV7-6 and TRBJ1-1, is GAGVSQSPRYKVTKRGQDVALRCDPISGHVSLYWYRQALGQGPEFLTYFNYEAQQDKSGLPNDRFSAERPEGSISTLTIQRTEQRDSAMYRCASSLAYRTEAFFGQGTRLTVV.

The chain uses TRBV30 and TRBJ1-5; unclear D gene. Germline V gene sequence: CDR1 GTSNPN, CDR2 SVGIG (reference sequence). V was shortened by 2 bases and J by 4 bases, with 9 bases between the two germline ends. This CDR3 has 13 residues. The CDR3 here is CAWSYGENQPQHF. In DNA, the CDR3 is TGTGCCTGGAGTTACGGGGAAAATCAGCCCCAGCATTTT.

This clone was recorded once. V and J are TRBV29-1 and TRBJ2-3; either TRBD1 or TRBD2 may fit D (6 bases each). This CDR3 region has 12 residues. Germline values: CDR1 SQVTM, CDR2 ANQGSEA. With 4 bases removed from V and 6 bases from J, the gap between germline ends came to 11 bases. This CDR3 reads CSVAQGGDTQYF. For the CDR3, the DNA is TGCAGCGTTGCACAGGGAGGCGATACGCAGTATTTT.

The sample holds one count of this clone. The rearrangement uses TRBV11-1 and TRBJ2-2, with D tentatively TRBD1 (5 bases). Germline V gene data show CDR1 as SGHAT and CDR2 as FQDESV (reference sequence). The CDR3 sequence is 15 residues long. V was pared by 6 bases and J by 5 bases, with 16 bases between. The CDR3 is CASSLQGASTGELFF. DNA of the CDR3: TGTGCCAGCAGTCTTCAAGGGGCGTCGACCGGGGAGCTGTTTTTT.

This clone was found once. The chain employs TRBV5-6 and TRBJ1-6, with D perhaps TRBD1 (5 bases). The CDR3 totals 14 residues. With 4 bases removed from V and 7 bases from J, the gap between germline ends came to 12 bases. CDR1 is SGHDT, CDR2 YYEEEE, per germline. Here the CDR3 reads CASSQGRINSPLHF. DNA of the CDR3: TGTGCCAGCAGCCAGGGACGGATCAATTCACCCCTCCACTTT.

The V gene is TRBV4-1, the J gene TRBJ2-5; tentative D call: TRBD2 (6 bases). The tail of the sequence fits TRBJ2-7 better, so the J call may be wrong. CDR1 and CDR2 (germline): MGHRA, YSYEKL. The CDR3 runs 16 residues. The CDR3 is CASSQEPGANHYEQYF. The CDR3 DNA reads as TGCGCCAGCAGCCAAGAGCCGGGAGCAAACCACTACGAGCAGTACTTC.